The 32 T cell receptor beta chains given below trace back to one sample, sequenced in a study of blood T cell repertoires in COVID-19. Libraries were prepared by immunoSEQ multiplex PCR; TCRdb keeps only in-frame clonotypes and omits some of them. The sample consists of some 300,000 clones, about nine tenths of them appearing once. Source material: PBMCs or T cells enriched from blood (not recorded which). Receptors originate from a woman in her 30s who had recovered from COVID-19.

The chain employs TRBV19 and TRBJ1-3, with 10 nucleotides matching TRBD1. The CDR3 spans 16 residues. V was clipped by 7 bases and J by 0 bases; unmatched bases: 6. Germline CDR1 reads LNHDA; CDR2 reads SQIVND (reference sequence). The CDR3 region has the DNA TGTGCCAGTAATAAAGGGACAGGGGTCTCTGGAAACACCATATATTTT. Protein sequence: CASNKGTGVSGNTIYF.

The genes are TRBV27 and TRBJ1-1; 8 bases fit TRBD1. The germline V gene has CDR1 MNHEY and CDR2 SMNVEV (reference sequence). After removal of 5 bases from V and 3 bases from J, the junction contained 8 bases not matched to a gene. CDR3 length: 15 residues. The CDR3 region is CASSHHPQGDTEAFF. DNA of the CDR3: TGTGCCAGCAGTCACCACCCACAGGGGGACACTGAAGCTTTCTTT.

The chain combines TRBV19 with TRBJ2-1; 11 bases agree with TRBD2. Trimming removed 7 bases from V and 9 bases from J; junction bases left unmatched: 11. The CDR3 extends over 15 amino acids. The germline gives CDR1 LNHDA, CDR2 SQIVND (reference sequence). For the CDR3, the DNA is TGTGCCAGTACTAAACTAGCGGGAGCAAGCGGTGAGCAGTTCTTC. Translating gives CASTKLAGASGEQFF.

The chain combines TRBV14 with TRBJ1-1; a possible D gene is TRBD1 (6 bases). The V gene's germline CDR1 is SGHDN and CDR2 FVKESK. V dropped 4 bases and J dropped 4 bases, with 13 bases sitting between them. The CDR3 is made up of 14 amino acids. This CDR3 is CASSLGQSSTEAFF. The CDR3 region has the DNA TGTGCCAGCAGCCTCGGACAGAGCTCCACTGAAGCTTTCTTT.

This chain joins TRBV3-1 (or the pseudogene TRBV3-2) and TRBJ2-1, with a weak D call TRBD2 (5 bases). Trimming cost V 1 base and J 15 bases, with 13 bases left between them. CDR3 length: 12 residues. Germline V gene data show CDR1 as LGHDT and CDR2 as YNNKEL (reference sequence). The CDR3 coding sequence is TGTGCCAGCAGCCAAGCTGAGGGTGAGGCGTTCTTC. Protein: CASSQAEGEAFF.

Only a few counts were recorded for this clone. This chain joins TRBV3-1 (or the pseudogene TRBV3-2) and TRBJ1-5; no reliable D call. The CDR3 spans 14 residues. Germline CDR1 and CDR2: LGHDT and YNNKEL (reference sequence). The V and J ends lost 0 bases and 5 bases respectively, with 8 bases between them. The CDR3 DNA sequence: TGTGCCAGCAGCCAAGACTTTAGAGATCAGCCCCAGCATTTT. Protein sequence: CASSQDFRDQPQHF.

The chain has TRBV19 and TRBJ1-1, with no clear D. CDR3 length: 13 amino acids. Per germline, CDR1 LNHDA and CDR2 SQIVND (reference sequence). V dropped 6 bases and J dropped 1 base, with 9 bases sitting between them. The CDR3 bases are TGTGCCAGTAGAAATACAGCGAACACTGAAGCTTTCTTT. Protein: CASRNTANTEAFF.

The chain has TRBV5-1 and TRBJ2-1; 9 bases align to TRBD2. The CDR3 consists of 14 residues. Germline V gene data show CDR1 as SGHRS and CDR2 as YFSETQ. V dropped 4 bases and J dropped 8; count of bases not matched to a gene: 7. CDR3 nucleotide sequence: TGCGCCAGCAGCCTTAGCGGGAGTTTGGATGAGCAGTTCTTC. The encoded protein is CASSLSGSLDEQFF. The full variable domain, its missing parts supplied by reference TRBV5-1 and TRBJ2-1, is KAGVTQTPRYLIKTRGQQVTLSCSPISGHRSVSWYQQTPGQGLQFLFEYFSETQRNKGNFPGRFSGRQFSNSRSEMNVSTLELGDSALYLCASSLSGSLDEQFFGPGTRLTVL.

This rearrangement joins TRBV19 to TRBJ1-5; TRBD1 agrees at 9 bases. Germline CDR1 is LNHDA and CDR2 is SQIVND (reference sequence). Unmatched junction bases numbered 13, after V lost 6 bases and J lost 4 bases. CDR3 length equals 17 residues. CDR3 DNA sequence: TGTGCCAGTAGGACCCAACCCGGGACAGGGAAAAATCAGCCCCAGCATTTT. Amino acid sequence: CASRTQPGTGKNQPQHF. Full variable domain (rest looked up from reference TRBV19 and TRBJ1-5): DGGITQSPKYLFRKEGQNVTLSCEQNLNHDAMYWYRQDPGQGLRLIYYSQIVNDFQKGDIAEGYSVSREKKESFPLTVTSAQKNPTAFYLCASRTQPGTGKNQPQHFGDGTRLSIL.

This clone was seen only once. The rearrangement uses TRBV5-6 and TRBJ2-1, with D hard to call. The germline CDR1 and CDR2 sequences are SGHDT and YYEEEE. The CDR3 contains 14 residues. V lost 2 bases to trimming and J lost 3 bases, with 9 bases between them. The DNA of the CDR3 is TGTGCCAGCAGCTTCAGACAAGACTACAATGAGCAGTTCTTC. Residues: CASSFRQDYNEQFF.

This clone was counted only a few times. The chain carries TRBV10-3 and TRBJ2-1; TRBD2 aligns across 9 bases. The CDR3 extends over 15 amino acids. In germline, CDR1 is ENHRY, CDR2 SYGVKD. The trim removed 0 bases at V and 6 bases at J, leaving 3 bases unmatched. CDR3 in DNA: TGTGCCATCAGTGAGTCCCCTAGCGGGGCCAATGAGCAGTTCTTC. Its protein is CAISESPSGANEQFF.

The V and J genes are TRBV6-1 and TRBJ2-7, with TRBD2 matching 14 bases. Trimming took 2 bases from V and 7 from J; bases not matched to a gene: 7. Germline lookup yields CDR1 MNHNS and CDR2 SASEGT. The CDR3 has 16 amino acids. CDR3 DNA: TGTGCCAGCAGTGAATGGGGACTAGCGGGAGCAGAAGAGCAGTACTTC. Residues: CASSEWGLAGAEEQYF.

V gene TRBV25-1 combines with J gene TRBJ1-6; no clear D gene. Germline CDR1 and CDR2: MGHDK and SYGVNS. The CDR3 spans 14 residues. V was shortened by 3 bases and J by 8 bases, with 11 bases between the two germline ends. The CDR3 spells CASSDYISYSPLHF. The CDR3, as DNA: TGTGCCAGCAGTGATTACATTTCTTATTCACCCCTCCACTTT.

The chain employs TRBV19 and TRBJ1-1; 9 bases map to TRBD1. CDR3 length: 17 amino acids. The germline V gene has CDR1 LNHDA and CDR2 SQIVND (reference sequence). The junction had 17 bases not matched to a gene; V was cut back by 5 bases and J by 7 bases. CDR3 region: CASSLRTTGGARVEAFF. For the CDR3, the DNA is TGTGCCAGTAGTCTCCGAACGACAGGGGGTGCAAGGGTTGAAGCTTTCTTT.

The V gene is TRBV6-5, the J gene TRBJ2-7, with 8 bases identical to TRBD1. This CDR3 contains 15 residues. V gave up 7 bases and J gave up 4 bases; unmatched junction bases: 12. The V gene's germline CDR1 is MNHEY and CDR2 SVGAGI. DNA for the CDR3: TGTGCCAGCACCCCACTACAGACAGGGGAGTACGAGCAGTACTTC. Translation gives CASTPLQTGEYEQYF.

CDR3 coding DNA: TGTGCCAGCAGCTCTACAGGCCATAACTCCTACGAGCAGTACTTC. Its protein is CASSSTGHNSYEQYF. The chain joins TRBV7-9 to TRBJ2-7; D is possibly TRBD1 (5 bases). Germline values: CDR1 SEHNR, CDR2 FQNEAQ (reference sequence). V was trimmed by 4 bases and J by 0 bases, leaving 13 bases between them. CDR3 length: 15 residues.

The V call is TRBV10-3, the J call TRBJ1-1, with TRBD1 matching 8 bases. Trimming removed 10 bases from V and 2 bases from J; junction bases left unmatched: 6. The CDR3 extends over 13 amino acids. Germline V lookup: CDR1 ENHRY, CDR2 SYGVKD. CDR3 in DNA: TGTGCCAGCGGGACAGGACTAAACACTGAAGCTTTCTTT. Its translation: CASGTGLNTEAFF.

The chain couples TRBV28 to TRBJ1-1; maybe TRBD1 (6 bases). Germline assignment: CDR1 MDHEN and CDR2 SYDVKM. There are 17 residues in the CDR3. The germline V and J ends were trimmed by 3 bases and 1 base, with 18 bases remaining between them. The CDR3 is CASSFPAHRVRNTEAFF. CDR3 nucleotides: TGTGCCAGCAGTTTCCCAGCTCACAGGGTTAGGAACACTGAAGCTTTCTTT.

This clone was recorded only once. The chain links TRBV28 to TRBJ1-1, with 8 bases aligning to TRBD1. Germline CDR1 reads MDHEN; CDR2 reads SYDVKM. The CDR3 covers 12 residues. Trimming at V came to 10 bases and at J to 4 bases, leaving 5 bases not matched to a gene. The CDR3 nucleotides are TGTGCCACCTCGGACAGGGTCACTGAAGCTTTCTTT. It codes for CATSDRVTEAFF.

CDR3 loop: CASSPQATGHTEAFF. The CDR3 region has the DNA TGTGCCAGCAGCCCCCAAGCGACAGGCCACACTGAAGCTTTCTTT. The chain carries TRBV11-2 and TRBJ1-1; D is possibly TRBD1 (6 bases). Germline lookup yields CDR1 SGHAT and CDR2 FQNNGV. The CDR3 runs 15 residues. Trimming shortened V by 5 bases and J by 3 bases, and 16 bases separated the two germline ends.

The CDR3 nucleotides are TGTGCCAGCAGCTTGGCCTTGTATGAGCAGTTCTTC. Amino acid sequence: CASSLALYEQFF. V and J are TRBV5-6 and TRBJ2-1, with no clear D. CDR1 is SGHDT and CDR2 is YYEEEE in the germline V gene. CDR3 length: 12 amino acids. V lost 0 bases to trimming and J lost 8 bases, with 6 bases between them.

This clone was picked up one time. The V and J genes are TRBV10-1 and TRBJ1-5; maybe TRBD1 (6 bases). Trimming stripped 3 bases from V and 6 bases from J, with 9 bases between. This CDR3 is built from 13 residues. Germline loops: CDR1 WNHNN, CDR2 SYGVQD (reference sequence). This CDR3 reads CASSDQGTQPQHF. Here the CDR3 DNA reads TGCGCCAGCAGTGATCAGGGGACTCAGCCCCAGCATTTT.

The chain has TRBV28 and TRBJ2-7; possibly TRBD2 for D (5 bases). This CDR3 contains 13 residues. Germline values: CDR1 MDHEN, CDR2 SYDVKM. V lost 4 bases and J lost 3, with 10 bases in between. CDR3 protein: CASSSGVLYEQYF. CDR3 DNA: TGTGCCAGCAGTTCCGGGGTACTCTACGAGCAGTACTTC.

The chain is built from TRBV6-1 and TRBJ1-5, with D possibly TRBD1 on 6 matching bases. This CDR3 is 17 amino acids long. Between the trimmed V and J ends, which lost 4 bases and 6 bases, there was a span of 22 bases. The germline V gene has CDR1 MNHNS and CDR2 SASEGT. The CDR3 loop reads CASSGTGTLEVGQPQHF. The DNA for the CDR3 is TGTGCCAGCAGTGGTACCGGGACACTCGAGGTCGGTCAGCCCCAGCATTTT.

V gene TRBV6-5 combines with J gene TRBJ2-7, with 11 bases matching TRBD2. The CDR3 has 14 residues. Per the germline V gene, CDR1 is MNHEY and CDR2 is SVGAGI. The trim removed 5 bases at V and 1 base at J, leaving 1 base unmatched. CDR3 nucleotides: TGTGCCAGCAGTCCTAGCGGGAGGTCCTACGAGCAGTACTTC. Translated, it gives CASSPSGRSYEQYF.

The chain has TRBV10-3 and TRBJ1-1; no clear D gene. CDR3 size: 16 residues. Germline CDR1 ENHRY, CDR2 SYGVKD. With 0 bases removed from V and 0 bases from J, the gap between germline ends came to 11 bases. The CDR3 region has the DNA TGTGCCATCAGTGAGTCGACACAGCCGTTGAACACTGAAGCTTTCTTT. Its translation: CAISESTQPLNTEAFF.

The chain employs TRBV12-3 or TRBV12-4 and TRBJ2-5; 9 nucleotides agree with TRBD1. The CDR3 is 11 amino acids. Trimming cost V 6 bases and J 9 bases; bases outside gene matches: 2. CDR3 residues: CASSWDRAQYF. CDR3 DNA sequence: TGTGCCAGCAGCTGGGACAGGGCCCAGTACTTC.

The V gene is TRBV4-1, the J gene TRBJ1-5, with D perhaps TRBD1 (6 bases). The CDR3 spans 16 residues. Per the germline V gene, CDR1 is MGHRA and CDR2 is YSYEKL. V was shortened by 0 bases and J by 0 bases, with 9 bases between the two germline ends. The CDR3 is CASSQEGGNSNQPQHF. CDR3 nucleotides: TGCGCCAGCAGCCAAGAAGGGGGTAATAGCAATCAGCCCCAGCATTTT.

The chain carries TRBV7-2 and TRBJ1-2; TRBD1 matches 10 bases. The V gene's germline CDR1 is SGHTA and CDR2 FQGNSA. This CDR3 comprises 14 residues. Trimming took 5 bases from V and 8 from J; bases not matched to a gene: 8. The CDR3 sequence: CASSPLGTGEGYTF. In nucleotides, the CDR3 is TGTGCCAGCAGCCCCCTCGGGACAGGGGAAGGCTACACCTTC.

The chain is built from TRBV18 and TRBJ2-7, with 11 bases that match TRBD2. CDR3 length equals 17 residues. V lost 3 bases to trimming and J lost 2 bases; unmatched junction nucleotides: 9. The V gene's germline CDR1 is KGHSH and CDR2 LQKENI. The CDR3: CASSPWIAGGNTYEQYF. The CDR3 coding sequence is TGTGCCAGCTCACCCTGGATAGCGGGAGGGAACACCTACGAGCAGTACTTC. Supplemented by reference TRBV18 and TRBJ2-7, the full variable domain reads NAGVMQNPRHLVRRRGQEARLRCSPMKGHSHVYWYRQLPEEGLKFMVYLQKENIIDESGMPKERFSAEFPKEGPSILRIQQVVRGDSAAYFCASSPWIAGGNTYEQYFGPGTRLTVT.

The chain joins TRBV4-1 to TRBJ2-7; 9 nucleotides agree with TRBD2. Trimming took 1 base from V and 4 from J; bases not matched to a gene: 8. This CDR3 is built from 16 residues. Germline V gene data show CDR1 as MGHRA and CDR2 as YSYEKL. CDR3 nucleotides: TGCGCCAGCAGCCAAGTATTAGCGGGAGTCTCTTACGAGCAGTACTTC. This codes for CASSQVLAGVSYEQYF.

The chain combines TRBV11-2 with TRBJ2-3; 11 bases map to TRBD2. V lost 3 bases, J lost 3 bases, and 2 bases stayed unmatched. The CDR3 has 15 residues. Per the germline V gene, CDR1 is SGHAT and CDR2 is FQNNGV. The CDR3 loop is CASSFSGRVTDTQYF. The CDR3 DNA reads TGTGCCAGCAGCTTTAGCGGGAGGGTTACAGATACGCAGTATTTT.